These 11 T cell receptor beta chains share one sample of origin, sequenced in a study of blood T cell repertoires in COVID-19. Clones were read by immunoSEQ multiplex PCR, and TCRdb kept only the in-frame ones, dropping some. This table holds 200,000 to 250,000 clones, 86% found once. Sequenced: peripheral blood. These receptors were obtained from a man older than 75 with acute or convalescent COVID-19.

The chain's CDR3 is CASRNRANTEAFF. In nucleotides, the CDR3 is TGTGCCAGCAGAAACAGGGCGAACACTGAAGCTTTCTTT. The gene calls are TRBV6-5 and TRBJ1-1; D is perhaps TRBD1 (6 bases). Trimming shortened V by 6 bases and J by 1 base, and 9 bases separated the two germline ends. The CDR3 spans 13 residues. In germline, CDR1 is MNHEY, CDR2 SVGAGI.

The chain links TRBV19 to TRBJ2-2; 10 bases are shared with TRBD2. The CDR3 sequence is 16 residues long. V shed 0 bases, J shed 5 bases, and the junction held 3 bases outside the gene matches. Germline V gene sequence: CDR1 LNHDA, CDR2 SQIVND (reference sequence). The CDR3 reads CASSIEGSGRTGELFF. CDR3 nucleotide sequence: TGTGCCAGTAGTATAGAGGGTAGCGGGAGGACCGGGGAGCTGTTTTTT.

V is TRBV28 and J is TRBJ2-7; the D gene is possibly TRBD2 (5 bases). Germline V CDR1 and CDR2: MDHEN, SYDVKM. CDR3 length: 11 amino acids. The V end lost 10 bases, the J end lost 4 bases, and 11 bases lay between the germline ends. CDR3 in amino acids: CATAREYEQYF. In DNA form, the CDR3 reads TGTGCCACCGCTAGGGAGTACGAGCAGTACTTC.

CDR3 sequence reads: CASSLSGRGTDTQYF. CDR3 in DNA: TGTGCCAGCAGTTTATCGGGGCGGGGGACAGATACGCAGTATTTT. The chain links TRBV27 to TRBJ2-3; the match to TRBD2 covers 7 bases. The trim removed 0 bases at V and 3 bases at J, leaving 3 bases unmatched. This CDR3 is built from 15 residues. Germline V gene sequence: CDR1 MNHEY, CDR2 SMNVEV (reference sequence).

V gene TRBV19 combines with J gene TRBJ1-5; the D gene is possibly TRBD1 (5 bases). This CDR3 has 15 residues. V was cut by 3 bases and J by 0 bases, with 9 bases left in between. Germline V CDR1 and CDR2: LNHDA, SQIVND (reference sequence). CDR3 residues: CASSIGTASNQPQHF. In nucleotides, the CDR3 is TGTGCCAGTAGTATCGGGACTGCTAGCAATCAGCCCCAGCATTTT. Drawing the rest from reference TRBV19 and TRBJ1-5, the complete variable domain is DGGITQSPKYLFRKEGQNVTLSCEQNLNHDAMYWYRQDPGQGLRLIYYSQIVNDFQKGDIAEGYSVSREKKESFPLTVTSAQKNPTAFYLCASSIGTASNQPQHFGDGTRLSIL.

This chain uses TRBV7-2 with TRBJ2-2; D not certain. The germline V gene encodes CDR1 SGHTA and CDR2 FQGNSA. The CDR3 is 15 residues long. V was shortened by 3 bases and J by 2 bases, with 10 bases between the two germline ends. In DNA, the CDR3 is TGTGCCAGCAGCTTTAGTTACCTAAACACCGGGGAGCTGTTTTTT. Translated: CASSFSYLNTGELFF.

The table lists this clone with a few counts. The chain combines TRBV19 with TRBJ2-3, with TRBD1 identical over 9 bases. The CDR3 runs 16 residues. Germline lookup yields CDR1 LNHDA and CDR2 SQIVND (reference sequence). V dropped 4 bases and J dropped 5; count of bases not matched to a gene: 10. The CDR3 reads CASSKDGQGNRDTQYF. CDR3 in DNA: TGTGCCAGTAGTAAAGATGGACAGGGGAATCGAGATACGCAGTATTTT. Full variable domain (outside the CDR3, taken from reference TRBV19 and TRBJ2-3): DGGITQSPKYLFRKEGQNVTLSCEQNLNHDAMYWYRQDPGQGLRLIYYSQIVNDFQKGDIAEGYSVSREKKESFPLTVTSAQKNPTAFYLCASSKDGQGNRDTQYFGPGTRLTVL.

The chain recombines TRBV30 with TRBJ2-5; no clear D gene. Trimming stripped 4 bases from V and 5 bases from J, with 11 bases between. From germline, CDR1 is GTSNPN and CDR2 SVGIG (reference sequence). The CDR3 loop spans 12 amino acids. The CDR3 spells CAWKTELETQYF. CDR3 sequence (DNA): TGTGCCTGGAAGACGGAGTTGGAGACCCAGTACTTC.

Remarks on this clone: One junction end does not reproduce the germline sequence, and a read error may be involved. The chain employs TRBV18 and TRBJ2-1, with D possibly matching TRBD1 (5 bases). Germline CDR1 and CDR2: KGHSH and LQKENI. This CDR3 has 14 amino acids. The CDR3 is CASSEGASNNEQFF. The CDR3 DNA reads TGTGCCAGCTCGGAAGGGGCCTCCAACAATGAGCAGTTCTTC. Full variable domain (outside the CDR3, taken from reference TRBV18 and TRBJ2-1): NAGVMQNPRHLVRRRGQEARLRCSPMKGHSHVYWYRQLPEEGLKFMVYLQKENIIDESGMPKERFSAEFPKEGPSILRIQQVVRGDSAAYFCASSEGASNNEQFFGPGTRLTVL.

The V call is TRBV21-1, the J call TRBJ2-7; the table names TRBD2, a call not compared with the DNA. TRBV21-1 represents a pseudogene. There are 14 residues in the CDR3. In nucleotides, the CDR3 is TGTGCCGACAGACTAGCGGGAGTAGTGTACGAGCAGTACGTC. As protein: CADRLAGVVYEQYV.

This clone occurred a few times. This chain connects TRBV18 to TRBJ2-3, with TRBD2 matching over 12 bases. Unmatched junction bases numbered 3, after V lost 2 bases and J lost 6 bases. The CDR3 is made up of 15 amino acids. CDR1 and CDR2 (germline): KGHSH, LQKENI. The CDR3 DNA reads as TGTGCCAGCTCACCAGTGACTAGCGGGAGTGATACGCAGTATTTT. It specifies CASSPVTSGSDTQYF.